Shown below are 13 T cell receptor beta chains from a single sample sequenced in a study of blood T cell repertoires in COVID-19. Produced via immunoSEQ multiplex PCR; TCRdb's table is partial and in-frame only. The top ten clones hold roughly 24% of a sample with 150,000 to 200,000 clones, 88% of them seen once. Sample: peripheral blood. These receptors were collected from a man aged 60 to 75 with acute or convalescent COVID-19.

J is TRBJ2-1 and V is TRBV19; D perhaps matches TRBD1 (5 bases). V lost 1 base to trimming and J lost 9 bases, with 16 bases between them. CDR1 is LNHDA, CDR2 SQIVND, per germline (reference sequence). The CDR3 length is 15 residues. CDR3 DNA sequence: TGTGCCAGTAGTATAGTTCAGGGTCGGAGTGGTGAGCAGTTCTTC. Its protein product is CASSIVQGRSGEQFF.

This rearrangement joins TRBV4-1 to TRBJ1-6; unclear D gene. With 1 base removed from V and 7 bases from J, the gap between germline ends came to 17 bases. The CDR3 runs 17 residues. The germline gives CDR1 MGHRA, CDR2 YSYEKL. This chain's CDR3 is CASSQGSRGQRNSPLHF. The CDR3 region has the DNA TGCGCCAGCAGCCAAGGGTCTCGAGGCCAGAGAAATTCACCCCTCCACTTT.

V is TRBV4-2 and J is TRBJ1-5, with a weak D call TRBD1 (6 bases). The germline V gene has CDR1 LGHNA and CDR2 YNFKEQ. Trimming cost V 1 base and J 2 bases, with 9 bases left between them. The CDR3 is 15 amino acids. CDR3 nucleotides: TGTGCCAGCAGCCAAGCATCAGGGGGCAATCAGCCCCAGCATTTT. Its translation: CASSQASGGNQPQHF.

This chain joins TRBV5-6 and TRBJ1-4; 7 bases are shared with TRBD1. Germline CDR1 and CDR2: SGHDT and YYEEEE. The junction had 8 bases not matched to a gene; V was cut back by 4 bases and J by 2 bases. The CDR3 sequence is 16 residues long. In nucleotides, the CDR3 is TGTGCCAGCAGCCGCTCCCTGACAGGGACTAATGAAAAACTGTTTTTT. Protein: CASSRSLTGTNEKLFF.

This clone was observed a few times. V usage is TRBV4-1 and J usage is TRBJ1-6; 10 bases fit TRBD1. V was pared by 1 base and J by 10 bases, with 1 base of the junction left unmatched. The V gene's germline CDR1 is MGHRA and CDR2 YSYEKL. CDR3 length equals 14 residues. The CDR3 DNA follows: TGCGCCAGCAGCCAAGGGACAGGGGGATCACCCCTCCACTTT. Its protein product is CASSQGTGGSPLHF.

This clone has a single count. This chain links TRBV12-3 or TRBV12-4 with TRBJ2-1; 8 nucleotides agree with TRBD2. The CDR3 extends over 13 amino acids. The J segment lost 6 bases and the V segment lost 6 bases, leaving 4 bases of the junction unmatched. The CDR3 loop reads CASSVAGTNEQFF. As DNA, the CDR3 is TGTGCCAGCAGCGTAGCGGGGACCAATGAGCAGTTCTTC.

This chain uses TRBV30 with TRBJ1-1; 9 positions match TRBD1. CDR3 length equals 13 residues. Germline CDR1 reads GTSNPN; CDR2 reads SVGIG (reference sequence). V lost 4 bases to trimming and J lost 5 bases; unmatched junction nucleotides: 5. The CDR3 reads CAWISTGGTEAFF. The DNA of the CDR3 is TGTGCCTGGATTTCGACAGGGGGGACTGAAGCTTTCTTT.

The CDR3 loop reads CASSFPGLAEQETQYF. The CDR3 nucleotides are TGCGCCAGCAGCTTCCCGGGACTAGCGGAGCAAGAGACCCAGTACTTC. V gene TRBV5-1 combines with J gene TRBJ2-5; 11 nucleotides match TRBD2. Germline V gene lookup returns CDR1 SGHRS and CDR2 YFSETQ. V shed 2 bases, J shed 2 bases, and the junction held 5 bases outside the gene matches. The CDR3 is 16 residues long.

The chain joins TRBV25-1 to TRBJ1-6; no clear D gene. This CDR3 comprises 13 residues. Trimming took off 4 bases at V and 4 bases at J, with 5 bases between the two ends. Germline assignment: CDR1 MGHDK and CDR2 SYGVNS. The CDR3 coding sequence is TGTGCCAGCAGTGGCAGATATAATTCACCCCTCCACTTT. It codes for CASSGRYNSPLHF.

V and J are TRBV28 and TRBJ2-7; 8 positions match TRBD2. The germline V gene encodes CDR1 MDHEN and CDR2 SYDVKM. V was pared by 5 bases and J by 6 bases, with 12 bases of the junction left unmatched. CDR3 length: 15 amino acids. CDR3 in DNA: TGTGCCAGCAGTGGGGGCAGCGGGAGACTGGGCGAGCAGTACTTC. This sequence encodes CASSGGSGRLGEQYF.

The V and J genes are TRBV5-1 and TRBJ2-5; TRBD1 is a possible D gene (5 bases). Trimming removed 0 bases from V and 2 bases from J, with 8 bases in between. The V gene's germline CDR1 is SGHRS and CDR2 YFSETQ. This CDR3 spans 14 amino acids. CDR3 region: CASSLGTPQETQYF. CDR3 nucleotide sequence: TGCGCCAGCAGCTTGGGGACACCGCAAGAGACCCAGTACTTC.

The chain carries TRBV9 and TRBJ2-4; D may be TRBD1 (7 bases). Per the germline V gene, CDR1 is SGDLS and CDR2 is YYNGEE. V lost 3 bases and J lost 9, with 13 bases in between. The CDR3 covers 13 residues. Here the CDR3 reads CASSATQGGIQYF. CDR3 nucleotide sequence: TGTGCCAGCAGCGCAACGCAGGGGGGCATTCAGTACTTC.

The rearrangement uses TRBV30 and TRBJ2-7; 7 bases are shared with TRBD2. The CDR3 contains 13 residues. The V gene's germline CDR1 is GTSNPN and CDR2 SVGIG (reference sequence). Unmatched junction bases numbered 6, after V lost 3 bases and J lost 4 bases. CDR3 protein: CAWRSGMPYEQYF. Written as DNA, the CDR3 is TGTGCCTGGAGAAGCGGGATGCCATACGAGCAGTACTTC.